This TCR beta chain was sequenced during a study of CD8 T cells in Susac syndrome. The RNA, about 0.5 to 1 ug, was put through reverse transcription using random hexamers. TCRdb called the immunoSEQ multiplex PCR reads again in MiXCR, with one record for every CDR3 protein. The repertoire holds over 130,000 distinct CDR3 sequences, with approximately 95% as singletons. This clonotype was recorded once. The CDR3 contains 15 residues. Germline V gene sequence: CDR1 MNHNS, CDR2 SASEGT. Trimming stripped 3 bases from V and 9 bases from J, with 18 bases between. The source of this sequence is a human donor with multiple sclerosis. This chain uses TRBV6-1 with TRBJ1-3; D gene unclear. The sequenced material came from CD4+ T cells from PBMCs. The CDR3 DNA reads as TGTGCCAGCAGTGACGGGATTCCTGGGCCCAGCACCATATATTTT. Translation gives CASSDGIPGPSTIYF.